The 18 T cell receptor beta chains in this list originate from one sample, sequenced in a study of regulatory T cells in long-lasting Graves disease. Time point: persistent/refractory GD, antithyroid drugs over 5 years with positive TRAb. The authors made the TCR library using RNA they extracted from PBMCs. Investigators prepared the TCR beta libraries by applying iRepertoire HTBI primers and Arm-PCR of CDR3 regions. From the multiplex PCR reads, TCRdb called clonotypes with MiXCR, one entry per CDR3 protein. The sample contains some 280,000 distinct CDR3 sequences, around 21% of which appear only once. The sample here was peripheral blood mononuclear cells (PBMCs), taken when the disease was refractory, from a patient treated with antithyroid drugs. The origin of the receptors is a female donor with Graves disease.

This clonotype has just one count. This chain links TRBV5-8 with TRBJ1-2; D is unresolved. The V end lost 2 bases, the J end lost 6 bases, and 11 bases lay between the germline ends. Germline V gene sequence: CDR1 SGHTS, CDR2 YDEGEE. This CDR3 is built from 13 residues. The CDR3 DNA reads TGTGCCAGCAGCTTAGGAAAGGTTCATGGCTACACCTTC. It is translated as CASSLGKVHGYTF.

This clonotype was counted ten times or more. The CDR3: CASSRWGVSYEQYF. CDR3 DNA sequence: TGTGCCAGCAGTAGGTGGGGGGTCTCCTACGAGCAGTACTTC. V gene TRBV27 combines with J gene TRBJ2-7, with a possible D match to TRBD2 (6 bases). The V gene's germline CDR1 is MNHEY and CDR2 SMNVEV (reference sequence). The CDR3 is made up of 14 amino acids. The V end was cut by 5 bases, the J end by 0 bases, with 11 bases between.

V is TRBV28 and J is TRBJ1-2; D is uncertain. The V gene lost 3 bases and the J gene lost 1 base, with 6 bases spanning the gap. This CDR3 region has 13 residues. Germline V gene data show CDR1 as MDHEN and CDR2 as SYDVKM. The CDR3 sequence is CASSLTINYGYTF. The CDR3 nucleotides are TGTGCCAGCAGTTTGACAATTAACTATGGCTACACCTTC.

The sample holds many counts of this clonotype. The CDR3, as DNA: TGTGCCATCAGTGAGCCCTCCCCAGGGGCCTATGGCTACACCTTC. Translating gives CAISEPSPGAYGYTF. The chain recombines TRBV10-3 with TRBJ1-2; D is possibly TRBD1 (6 bases). This CDR3 spans 15 amino acids. V lost 2 bases and J 4 bases, leaving 14 bases between the germline ends. Germline V gene lookup returns CDR1 ENHRY and CDR2 SYGVKD.

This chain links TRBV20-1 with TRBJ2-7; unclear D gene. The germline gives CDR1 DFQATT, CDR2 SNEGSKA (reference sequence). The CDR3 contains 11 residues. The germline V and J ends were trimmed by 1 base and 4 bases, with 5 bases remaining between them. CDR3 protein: CSARGVYEQYF. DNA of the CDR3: TGCAGTGCTAGAGGAGTTTACGAGCAGTACTTC.

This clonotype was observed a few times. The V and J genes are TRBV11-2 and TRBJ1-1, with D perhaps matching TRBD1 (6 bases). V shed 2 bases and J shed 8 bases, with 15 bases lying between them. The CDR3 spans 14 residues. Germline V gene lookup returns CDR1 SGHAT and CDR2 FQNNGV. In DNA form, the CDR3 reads TGTGCCAGCAGCTTACCCCCGGGACACTTGGAAGCTTTCTTT. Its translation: CASSLPPGHLEAFF.

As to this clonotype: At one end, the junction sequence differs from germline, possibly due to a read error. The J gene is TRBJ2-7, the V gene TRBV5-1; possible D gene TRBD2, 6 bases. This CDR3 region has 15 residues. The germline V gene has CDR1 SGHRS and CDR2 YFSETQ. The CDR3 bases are TGCGCCAGCAGCTTGGCGGGAGTCTCTTCCTGCGAGCAGTACTTC. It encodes CASSLAGVSSCEQYF.

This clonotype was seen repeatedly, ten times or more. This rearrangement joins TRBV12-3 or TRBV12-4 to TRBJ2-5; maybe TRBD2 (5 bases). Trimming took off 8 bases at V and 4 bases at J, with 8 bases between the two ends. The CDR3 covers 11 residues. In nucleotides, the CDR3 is TGTGCCAGCTCAGAGGGAGAGACCCAGTACTTC. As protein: CASSEGETQYF.

CDR3 coding DNA: TGTGCCAGCAGCAGAGACAAGTTCTCCTACAATGAGCAGTTCTTC. Protein product: CASSRDKFSYNEQFF. The rearrangement joins TRBV6-1 to TRBJ2-1; D ambiguous. The V gene's germline CDR1 is MNHNS and CDR2 SASEGT. This CDR3 comprises 15 residues. V was cut by 6 bases and J by 0 bases, with 12 bases left in between.

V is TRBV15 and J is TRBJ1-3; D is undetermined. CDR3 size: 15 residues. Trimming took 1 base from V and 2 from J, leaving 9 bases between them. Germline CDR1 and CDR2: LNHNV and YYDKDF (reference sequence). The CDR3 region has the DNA TGTGCCACCAGCAGAGGTCTGAACACTGGAAACACCATATATTTT. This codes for CATSRGLNTGNTIYF.

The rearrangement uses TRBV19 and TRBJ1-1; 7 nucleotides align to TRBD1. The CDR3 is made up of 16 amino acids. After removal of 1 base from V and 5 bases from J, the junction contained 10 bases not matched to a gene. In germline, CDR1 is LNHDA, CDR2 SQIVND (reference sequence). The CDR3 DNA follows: TGTGCCAGTAGTATAGGAGGGGGCCGGAGGGGGACTGAAGCTTTCTTT. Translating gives CASSIGGGRRGTEAFF.

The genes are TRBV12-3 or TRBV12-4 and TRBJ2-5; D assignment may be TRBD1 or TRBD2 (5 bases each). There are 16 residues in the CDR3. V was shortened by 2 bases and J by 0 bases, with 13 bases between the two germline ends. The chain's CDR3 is CASSLRIWGHQETQYF. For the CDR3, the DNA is TGTGCCAGCAGTTTAAGGATTTGGGGACACCAAGAGACCCAGTACTTC.

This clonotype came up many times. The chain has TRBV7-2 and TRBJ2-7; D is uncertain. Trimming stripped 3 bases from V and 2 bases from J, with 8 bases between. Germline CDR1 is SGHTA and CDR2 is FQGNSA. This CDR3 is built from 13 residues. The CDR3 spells CASSLGIAYEQYF. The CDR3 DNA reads TGTGCCAGCAGCTTGGGTATAGCCTACGAGCAGTACTTC.

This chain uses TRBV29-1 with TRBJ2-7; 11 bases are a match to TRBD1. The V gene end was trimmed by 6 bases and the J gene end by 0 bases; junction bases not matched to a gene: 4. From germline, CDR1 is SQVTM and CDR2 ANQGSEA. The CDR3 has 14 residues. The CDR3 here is CSVDGTGGSYEQYF. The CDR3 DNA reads TGCAGCGTGGATGGGACAGGGGGCTCCTACGAGCAGTACTTC.

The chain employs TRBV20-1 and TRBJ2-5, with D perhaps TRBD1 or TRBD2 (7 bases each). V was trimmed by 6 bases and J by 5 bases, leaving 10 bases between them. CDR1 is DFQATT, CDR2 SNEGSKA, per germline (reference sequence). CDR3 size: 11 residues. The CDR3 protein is CSAQGGETQYF. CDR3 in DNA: TGCAGTGCCCAGGGGGGGGAGACCCAGTACTTC.

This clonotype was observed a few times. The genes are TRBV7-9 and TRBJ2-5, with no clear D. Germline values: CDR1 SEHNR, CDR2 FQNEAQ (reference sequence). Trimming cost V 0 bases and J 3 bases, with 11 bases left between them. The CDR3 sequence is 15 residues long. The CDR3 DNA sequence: TGTGCCAGCAGCTTAGCCTCGGGTCTGGAAGAGACCCAGTACTTC. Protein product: CASSLASGLEETQYF.

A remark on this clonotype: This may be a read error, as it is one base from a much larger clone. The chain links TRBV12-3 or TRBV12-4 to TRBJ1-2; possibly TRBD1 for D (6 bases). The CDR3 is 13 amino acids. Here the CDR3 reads CASSLFGGHGYAF. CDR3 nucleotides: TGTGCCAGCAGTTTATTTGGGGGCCATGGCTACGCCTTC.

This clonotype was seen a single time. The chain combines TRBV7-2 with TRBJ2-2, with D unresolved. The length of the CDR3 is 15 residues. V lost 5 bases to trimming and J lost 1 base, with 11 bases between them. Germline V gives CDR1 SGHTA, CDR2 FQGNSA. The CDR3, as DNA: TGTGCCAGCAGCACACCGGGCCTGAACACCGGGGAGCTGTTTTTT. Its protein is CASSTPGLNTGELFF.